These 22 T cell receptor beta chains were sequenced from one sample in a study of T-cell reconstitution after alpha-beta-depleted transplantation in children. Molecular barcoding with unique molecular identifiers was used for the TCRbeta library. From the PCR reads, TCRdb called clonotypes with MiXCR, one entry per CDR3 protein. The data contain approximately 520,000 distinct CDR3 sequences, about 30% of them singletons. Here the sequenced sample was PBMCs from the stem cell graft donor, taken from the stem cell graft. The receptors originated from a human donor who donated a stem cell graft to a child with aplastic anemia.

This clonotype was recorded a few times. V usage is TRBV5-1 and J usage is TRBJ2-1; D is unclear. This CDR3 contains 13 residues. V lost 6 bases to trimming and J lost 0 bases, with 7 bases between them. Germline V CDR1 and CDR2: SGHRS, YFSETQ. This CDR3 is CASMVSSYNEQFF. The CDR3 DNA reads TGCGCCAGCATGGTTAGCTCCTACAATGAGCAGTTCTTC.

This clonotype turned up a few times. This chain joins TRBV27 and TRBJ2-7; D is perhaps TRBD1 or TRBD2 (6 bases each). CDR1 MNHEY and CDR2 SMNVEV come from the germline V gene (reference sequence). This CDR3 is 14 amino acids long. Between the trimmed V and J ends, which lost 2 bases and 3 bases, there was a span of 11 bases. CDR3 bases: TGTGCCAGCAGTTTAGTAGGAGGGGGCTACGAGCAGTACTTC. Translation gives CASSLVGGGYEQYF.

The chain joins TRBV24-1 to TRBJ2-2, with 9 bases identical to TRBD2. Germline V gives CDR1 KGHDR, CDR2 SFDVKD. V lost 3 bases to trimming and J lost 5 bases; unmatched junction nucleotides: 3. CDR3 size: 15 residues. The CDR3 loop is CATSDGGLATGELFF. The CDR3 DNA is TGTGCCACCAGTGATGGGGGACTAGCAACCGGGGAGCTGTTTTTT.

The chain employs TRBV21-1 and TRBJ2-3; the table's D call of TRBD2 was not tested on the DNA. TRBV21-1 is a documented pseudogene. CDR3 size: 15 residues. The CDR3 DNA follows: TGTGCCAGCAGTGAGGAGCGGGAGAGCACAGATACGCAGTATTTT. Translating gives CASSEERESTDTQYF.

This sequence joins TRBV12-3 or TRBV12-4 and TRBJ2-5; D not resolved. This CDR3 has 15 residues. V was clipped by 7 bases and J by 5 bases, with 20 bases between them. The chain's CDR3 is CASTPDDPGRETQYF. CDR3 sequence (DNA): TGTGCCAGCACCCCGGATGATCCTGGTAGGGAGACCCAGTACTTC.

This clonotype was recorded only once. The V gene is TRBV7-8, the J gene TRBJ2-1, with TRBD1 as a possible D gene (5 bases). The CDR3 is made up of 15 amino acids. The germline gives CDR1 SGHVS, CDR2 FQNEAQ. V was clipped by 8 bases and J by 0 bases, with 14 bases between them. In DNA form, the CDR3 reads TGTGCCAGCTATCCCCGGACAAGCTCCTACAATGAGCAGTTCTTC. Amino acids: CASYPRTSSYNEQFF.

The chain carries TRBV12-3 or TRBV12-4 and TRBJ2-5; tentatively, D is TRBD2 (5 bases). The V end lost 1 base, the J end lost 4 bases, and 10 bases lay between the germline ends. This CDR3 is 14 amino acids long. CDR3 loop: CASSLVGGLETQYF. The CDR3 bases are TGTGCCAGCAGTTTAGTTGGCGGGTTAGAGACCCAGTACTTC.

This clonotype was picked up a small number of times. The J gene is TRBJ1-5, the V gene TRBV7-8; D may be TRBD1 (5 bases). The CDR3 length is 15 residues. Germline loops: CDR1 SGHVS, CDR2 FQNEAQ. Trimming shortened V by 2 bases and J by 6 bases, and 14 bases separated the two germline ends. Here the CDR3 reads CASSLHKLGGQPQHF. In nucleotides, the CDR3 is TGTGCCAGCAGCTTACATAAGTTGGGGGGTCAGCCCCAGCATTTT.

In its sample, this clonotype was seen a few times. The CDR3 sequence: CASSLSILGAYNEQFF. CDR3 bases: TGTGCCAGCAGTTTATCGATCCTAGGGGCCTACAATGAGCAGTTCTTC. The rearrangement joins TRBV27 to TRBJ2-1, with D possibly matching TRBD1 (5 bases). The V gene lost 0 bases and the J gene lost 2 bases, with 11 bases spanning the gap. In germline, CDR1 is MNHEY, CDR2 SMNVEV (reference sequence). The CDR3 is 16 residues long.

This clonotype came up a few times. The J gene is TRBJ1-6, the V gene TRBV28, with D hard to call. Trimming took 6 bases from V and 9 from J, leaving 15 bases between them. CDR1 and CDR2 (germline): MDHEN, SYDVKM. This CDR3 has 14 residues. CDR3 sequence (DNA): TGTGCCAGCAGCCCGACACCTAACCCTTCACCCCTCCACTTT. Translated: CASSPTPNPSPLHF.

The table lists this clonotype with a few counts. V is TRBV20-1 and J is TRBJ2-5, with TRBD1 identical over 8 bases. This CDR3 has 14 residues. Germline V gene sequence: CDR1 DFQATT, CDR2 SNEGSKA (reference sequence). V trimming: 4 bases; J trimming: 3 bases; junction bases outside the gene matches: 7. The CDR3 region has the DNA TGCAGTGCTACCCCTCAGGGGGCCAAAGAGACCCAGTACTTC. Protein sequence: CSATPQGAKETQYF.

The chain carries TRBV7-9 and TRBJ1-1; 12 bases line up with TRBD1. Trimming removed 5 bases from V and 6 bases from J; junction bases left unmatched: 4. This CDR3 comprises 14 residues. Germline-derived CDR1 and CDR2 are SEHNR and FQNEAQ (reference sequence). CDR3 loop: CASSRGTGGSEAFF. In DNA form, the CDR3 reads TGTGCCAGCAGCCGAGGGACAGGGGGCTCTGAAGCTTTCTTT.

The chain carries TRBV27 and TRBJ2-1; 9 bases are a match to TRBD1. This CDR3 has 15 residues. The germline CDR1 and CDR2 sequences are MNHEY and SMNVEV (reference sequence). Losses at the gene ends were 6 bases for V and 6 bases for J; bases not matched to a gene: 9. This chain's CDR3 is CASSPSGTGFNEQFF. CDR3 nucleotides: TGTGCCAGCAGCCCATCCGGGACAGGGTTCAATGAGCAGTTCTTC.

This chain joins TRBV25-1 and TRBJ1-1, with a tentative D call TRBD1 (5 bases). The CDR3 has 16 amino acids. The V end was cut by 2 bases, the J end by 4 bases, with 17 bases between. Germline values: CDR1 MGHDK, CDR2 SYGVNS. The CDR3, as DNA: TGTGCCAGCAGTGAAAGGGGCGGACCCCGAGCCACTGAAGCTTTCTTT. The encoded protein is CASSERGGPRATEAFF.

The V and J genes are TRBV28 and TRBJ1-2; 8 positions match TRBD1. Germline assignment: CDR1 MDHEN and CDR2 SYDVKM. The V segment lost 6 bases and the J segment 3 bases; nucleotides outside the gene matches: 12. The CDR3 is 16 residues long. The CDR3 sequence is CASSQARGQGYYGYTF. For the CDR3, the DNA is TGTGCCAGCAGCCAGGCCCGAGGACAGGGATACTATGGCTACACCTTC.

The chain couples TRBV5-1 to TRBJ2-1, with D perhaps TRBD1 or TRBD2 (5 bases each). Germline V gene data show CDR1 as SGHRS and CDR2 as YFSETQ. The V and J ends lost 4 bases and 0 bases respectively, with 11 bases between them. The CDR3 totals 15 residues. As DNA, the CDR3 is TGCGCCAGCAGCCGGGACGGTAGCTCCTACAATGAGCAGTTCTTC. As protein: CASSRDGSSYNEQFF.

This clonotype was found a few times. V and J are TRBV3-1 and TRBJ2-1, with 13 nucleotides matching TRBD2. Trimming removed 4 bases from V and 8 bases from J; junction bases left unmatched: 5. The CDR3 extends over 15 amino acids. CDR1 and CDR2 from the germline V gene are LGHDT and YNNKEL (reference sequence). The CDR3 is CASSLGLAGVDEQFF. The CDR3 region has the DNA TGTGCCAGCAGCCTCGGACTAGCGGGAGTCGATGAGCAGTTCTTC.

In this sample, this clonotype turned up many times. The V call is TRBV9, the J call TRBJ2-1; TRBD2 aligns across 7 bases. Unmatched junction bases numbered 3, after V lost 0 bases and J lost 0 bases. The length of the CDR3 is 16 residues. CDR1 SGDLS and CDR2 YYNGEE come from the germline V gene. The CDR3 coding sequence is TGTGCCAGCAGCGTAGGATTAGCGGGCTCCTACAATGAGCAGTTCTTC. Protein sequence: CASSVGLAGSYNEQFF.

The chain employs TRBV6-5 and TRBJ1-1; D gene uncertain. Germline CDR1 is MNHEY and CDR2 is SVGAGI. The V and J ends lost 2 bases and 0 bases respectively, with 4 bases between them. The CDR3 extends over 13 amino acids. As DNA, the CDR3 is TGTGCCAGCAGTTACGAGATGAACACTGAAGCTTTCTTT. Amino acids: CASSYEMNTEAFF.

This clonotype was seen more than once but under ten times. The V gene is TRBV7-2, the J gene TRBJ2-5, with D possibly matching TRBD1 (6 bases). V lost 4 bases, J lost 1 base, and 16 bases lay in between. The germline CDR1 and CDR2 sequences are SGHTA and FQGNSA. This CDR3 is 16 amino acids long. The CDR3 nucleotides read TGTGCCAGCAGCTCCTACAGGGAAGGGGGCCAAGAGACCCAGTACTTC. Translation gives CASSSYREGGQETQYF.

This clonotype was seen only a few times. The CDR3 region is CASSPTGSYEQYV. CDR3 sequence (DNA): TGTGCCAGCTCTCCGACGGGCTCCTACGAGCAGTACGTC. V usage is TRBV18 and J usage is TRBJ2-7; D is ambiguous. The CDR3 has 13 residues. CDR1 KGHSH and CDR2 LQKENI come from the germline V gene. V was trimmed by 6 bases and J by 0 bases, leaving 9 bases between them.

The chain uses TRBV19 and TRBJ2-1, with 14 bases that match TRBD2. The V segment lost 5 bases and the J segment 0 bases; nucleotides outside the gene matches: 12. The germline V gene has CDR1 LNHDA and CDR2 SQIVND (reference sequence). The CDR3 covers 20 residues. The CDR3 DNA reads TGTGCCAGTAGTGTGAGCGCGGGACTAGCGGGAGTCTTCTCCTACAATGAGCAGTTCTTC. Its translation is CASSVSAGLAGVFSYNEQFF.